What follows describes a single TCR beta chain. Antigen specificity is unknown. The iRepertoire nested amplicon-rescue multiplex PCR amplified TCR alpha and beta CDR3s from RNA. TCRdb independently ran MiXCR on the multiplex PCR reads; one entry per CDR3 protein. Of roughly 200,000 distinct CDR3 sequences in the sample, approximately 30% are singletons; the top ten hold over 20%. The germline V gene encodes CDR1 LNHDA and CDR2 SQIVND (reference sequence). This CDR3 is 15 amino acids long. Trimming cost V 3 bases and J 3 bases, with 13 bases left between them. This specimen comes from a study of glioma-infiltrating T cells. Study-wide results and caveats: Tissue-blood divergence was below expectation in non-neoplastic patients, above in gliomas.

V usage is TRBV19 and J usage is TRBJ2-3; D is perhaps TRBD1 (5 bases). This clonotype was obtained from a human donor with low-grade glioma or glioblastoma, undergoing nonglioma brain surgery, or in good health (not recorded which). The sequenced material came from glioma tissue, nonneoplastic brain tissue, or PBMCs (not recorded which). The CDR3 sequence: CASSIQGEETDTQYF. CDR3 nucleotides: TGTGCCAGTAGTATTCAGGGCGAAGAGACAGATACGCAGTATTTT.